In this sample, the clone carrying this TCR beta chain turned up many times. RNA transcripts gave rise to amplified TCR beta CDR3 regions. When the TCR CDR3 underwent first-round RT-PCR, the HTBI primer set was used. Each CDR3 protein is one row after TCRdb ran MiXCR on the multiplex PCR reads. In the table there are roughly 300,000 distinct CDR3 sequences, about 15% of which are singletons. The source of the sample is a study of T cells in Graves' hyperthyroidism and ophthalmopathy. Stable Graves' hyperthyroidism meant no ophthalmopathy progression within 18 months. The receptor comes from a young woman with Graves' hyperthyroidism. Sequenced: blood.

The chain's CDR3 is CASRRGRGGQPQHF. CDR3 in DNA: TGTGCCAGCAGACGGGGGAGGGGGGGTCAGCCCCAGCATTTT. This sequence joins TRBV28 and TRBJ1-5; weak D call: TRBD1 (6 bases). Germline values: CDR1 MDHEN, CDR2 SYDVKM. The CDR3 has 14 amino acids. V shed 6 bases and J shed 6 bases, with 15 bases lying between them.